Presented here are 14 T cell receptor beta chains from one specimen sequenced in a study of beta chain features in type 1 diabetes. Regarding the study as a whole: Shorter TCRB CDR3s, moderately but significantly so, were found in Type 1 diabetes patients in all four CD4+ subsets.

Expressed TCRB transcripts got sequenced, as all isolated RNA was reverse transcribed. The assay was immunoSEQ multiplex PCR, and TCRdb's table has in-frame clones only and misses some. The sample has approximately 730,000 clones, 10% to 15% seen once. No antigen has been assigned to these receptors. Sample: naive CD4+ T cells from blood. These receptors were collected from a man aged 18 to 29 with type 1 diabetes.

This chain connects TRBV15 to TRBJ1-5; no clear D gene. V was pared by 4 bases and J by 3 bases, with 16 bases between. The CDR3 is 16 amino acids. Germline V gene data show CDR1 as LNHNV and CDR2 as YYDKDF (reference sequence). CDR3 amino acids: CATSIESRLDNQPQHF. DNA for the CDR3: TGTGCCACCAGCATTGAAAGCCGACTAGACAATCAGCCCCAGCATTTT.

The rearrangement uses TRBV30 and TRBJ1-4; the match to TRBD1 covers 7 bases. V lost 1 base and J lost 0; bases outside the gene matches: 2. The CDR3 consists of 15 residues. Germline V gene lookup returns CDR1 GTSNPN and CDR2 SVGIG (reference sequence). The CDR3 loop is CAWSAGTATNEKLFF. For the CDR3, the DNA is TGTGCCTGGAGTGCTGGGACAGCAACTAATGAAAAACTGTTTTTT. The full variable domain, with the rest looked up from reference TRBV30 and TRBJ1-4, is SQTIHQWPATLVQPVGSPLSLECTVEGTSNPNLYWYRQAAGRGLQLLFYSVGIGQISSEVPQNLSASRPQDRQFILSSKKLLLSDSGFYLCAWSAGTATNEKLFFGSGTQLSVL.

This chain links TRBV7-9 with TRBJ2-7; TRBD1 might be the D (6 bases). V lost 2 bases to trimming and J lost 5 bases, with 19 bases between them. Germline V gene data show CDR1 as SEHNR and CDR2 as FQNEAQ (reference sequence). The CDR3 loop spans 16 amino acids. Here the CDR3 reads CASSLIRRGPRNEQYF. For the CDR3, the DNA is TGTGCCAGCAGCTTAATTCGCAGGGGTCCTCGCAACGAGCAGTACTTC.

CDR3 sequence: CASSYSTDSNYGYTF. The CDR3 DNA follows: TGTGCCAGCAGTTACTCTACAGACTCTAACTATGGCTACACCTTC. This chain connects TRBV6-6 to TRBJ1-2, with D unresolved. This CDR3 is 15 amino acids long. V lost 0 bases to trimming and J lost 0 bases, with 8 bases between them. Germline loops: CDR1 MNHNY, CDR2 SVGAGI (reference sequence).

The V gene is TRBV28, the J gene TRBJ2-1; TRBD2 matches 12 bases. Germline trimming cut 3 bases from V and 8 bases from J; bases unmatched to any gene: 5. The CDR3 is 15 amino acids. The germline CDR1 and CDR2 sequences are MDHEN and SYDVKM. The CDR3 DNA is TGTGCCAGCAGTTTGCTAGCGGGGGGGCCCTATGAGCAGTTCTTC. This sequence encodes CASSLLAGGPYEQFF. Drawing the rest from reference TRBV28 and TRBJ2-1, the complete variable domain is DVKVTQSSRYLVKRTGEKVFLECVQDMDHENMFWYRQDPGLGLRLIYFSYDVKMKEKGDIPEGYSVSREKKERFSLILESASTNQTSMYLCASSLLAGGPYEQFFGPGTRLTVL.

This clone occurred a few times. The chain couples TRBV25-1 to TRBJ2-7, with 9 positions matching TRBD1. The CDR3 spans 16 residues. Trimming took 4 bases from V and 1 from J; bases not matched to a gene: 8. Germline CDR1 and CDR2: MGHDK and SYGVNS. The chain's CDR3 is CASSAVTGTGSYEQYF. The CDR3 nucleotides read TGTGCCAGCAGTGCGGTTACCGGGACAGGGTCCTACGAGCAGTACTTC.

The chain has TRBV7-2 and TRBJ2-3; TRBD1 matches at 10 bases. J lost 3 bases, V lost 0 bases, and 6 bases had no gene match. The germline V gene has CDR1 SGHTA and CDR2 FQGNSA. The CDR3 totals 17 residues. The CDR3 reads CASSLADRGRWTDTQYF. In DNA form, the CDR3 reads TGTGCCAGCAGCTTAGCCGACAGGGGGCGGTGGACAGATACGCAGTATTTT.

The sample holds a few counts of this clone. Other nucleotide sequences from this sample produce the same CDR3. This CDR3 reads CASRPGRNYGYTF. The DNA of the CDR3 is TGTGCCAGCAGACCGGGCCGTAACTATGGCTACACCTTC. The rearrangement links TRBV28 to TRBJ1-2; D is undetermined. The germline gives CDR1 MDHEN, CDR2 SYDVKM. The CDR3 is 13 amino acids. V lost 6 bases, J lost 1 base, and 9 bases lay in between.

V usage is TRBV7-2 and J usage is TRBJ1-5; D is ambiguous. Trimming removed 5 bases from V and 3 bases from J, with 14 bases in between. Germline CDR1 SGHTA, CDR2 FQGNSA. The CDR3 is made up of 15 amino acids. DNA of the CDR3: TGTGCCAGCAGCCGTTATAGCAGGATCAATCAGCCCCAGCATTTT. It yields the protein CASSRYSRINQPQHF. Filled out from reference TRBV7-2 and TRBJ1-5, the complete variable domain reads GAGVSQSPSNKVTEKGKDVELRCDPISGHTALYWYRQSLGQGLEFLIYFQGNSAPDKSGLPSDRFSAERTGGSVSTLTIQRTQQEDSAVYLCASSRYSRINQPQHFGDGTRLSIL.

This clone was seen a handful of times. The V call is TRBV11-2, the J call TRBJ2-7; no reliable D call. Germline V gene sequence: CDR1 SGHAT, CDR2 FQNNGV. This CDR3 has 12 amino acids. V lost 4 bases to trimming and J lost 5 bases, with 9 bases between them. For the CDR3, the DNA is TGTGCCAGCAGCTCCAGATGGAACGAGCAGTACTTC. It codes for CASSSRWNEQYF.

In nucleotides, the CDR3 is TGTGCCAGCAGTGAGGACAGCACGAACACCGGGGAGCTGTTTTTT. Its translation: CASSEDSTNTGELFF. The rearrangement links TRBV25-1 to TRBJ2-2; D is possibly TRBD1 (6 bases). CDR3 length: 15 residues. V lost 3 bases, J lost 0 bases, and 8 bases lay in between. Germline lookup yields CDR1 MGHDK and CDR2 SYGVNS.

This clone was seen a handful of times. The rearrangement joins TRBV12-5 to TRBJ2-3, with D hard to call. Germline-derived CDR1 and CDR2 are LGHNT and FRNRAP. The V gene lost 5 bases and the J gene lost 3 bases, with 9 bases spanning the gap. The CDR3 contains 13 residues. The CDR3 DNA follows: TGTGCTAGTGGTCTAGTGGGGACAGATACGCAGTATTTT. Translation: CASGLVGTDTQYF.

This chain joins TRBV7-9 and TRBJ1-1; TRBD1 matches 7 bases. The CDR3 totals 14 residues. Germline values: CDR1 SEHNR, CDR2 FQNEAQ (reference sequence). V gave up 2 bases and J gave up 4 bases; unmatched junction bases: 4. This CDR3 is CASSLIQGTTEAFF. CDR3 sequence (DNA): TGTGCCAGCAGCTTAATACAGGGGACCACTGAAGCTTTCTTT. The complete variable domain, with remaining parts taken from reference TRBV7-9 and TRBJ1-1, reads DTGVSQNPRHKITKRGQNVTFRCDPISEHNRLYWYRQTLGQGPEFLTYFQNEAQLEKSRLLSDRFSAERPKGSFSTLEIQRTEQGDSAMYLCASSLIQGTTEAFFGQGTRLTVV.

The chain employs TRBV14 and TRBJ1-6, with D uncertain. V shed 4 bases and J shed 15 bases, with 16 bases lying between them. Germline-derived CDR1 and CDR2 are SGHDN and FVKESK. The CDR3 has 13 residues. The CDR3 protein is CASSRVEGLVLHF. In nucleotides, the CDR3 is TGTGCCAGCAGCCGAGTCGAAGGGCTAGTCCTCCACTTT. Full variable domain (rest looked up from reference TRBV14 and TRBJ1-6): EAGVTQFPSHSVIEKGQTVTLRCDPISGHDNLYWYRRVMGKEIKFLLHFVKESKQDESGMPNNRFLAERTGGTYSTLKVQPAELEDSGVYFCASSRVEGLVLHFGNGTRLTVT.